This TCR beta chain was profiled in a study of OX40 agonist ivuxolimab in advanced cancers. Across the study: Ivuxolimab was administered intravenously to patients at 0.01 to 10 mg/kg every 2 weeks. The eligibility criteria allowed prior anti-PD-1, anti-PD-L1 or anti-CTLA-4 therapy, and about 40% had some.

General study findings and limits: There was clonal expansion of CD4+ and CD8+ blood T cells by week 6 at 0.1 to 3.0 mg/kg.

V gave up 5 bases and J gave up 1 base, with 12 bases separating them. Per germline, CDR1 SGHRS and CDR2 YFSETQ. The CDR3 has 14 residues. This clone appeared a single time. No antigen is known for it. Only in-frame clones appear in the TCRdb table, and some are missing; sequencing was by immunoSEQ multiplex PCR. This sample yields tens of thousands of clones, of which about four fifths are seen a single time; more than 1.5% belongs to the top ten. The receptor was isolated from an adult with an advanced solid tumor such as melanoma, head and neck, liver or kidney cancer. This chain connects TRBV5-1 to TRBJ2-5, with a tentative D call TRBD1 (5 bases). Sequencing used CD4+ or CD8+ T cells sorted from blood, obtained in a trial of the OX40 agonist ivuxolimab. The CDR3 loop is CASSPSRGQETQYF. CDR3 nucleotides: TGCGCCAGCAGTCCAAGTAGGGGCCAAGAGACCCAGTACTTC.